Below, 24 T cell receptor beta chains from the same sample are listed, as sequenced in a study of blood T cells in healthy people across ages (dated by TCRdb to between 2014 and 2017). The protocol used for the library was 5' RACE. A second PCR of about 6 to 11 cycles was performed with a sample-barcoded 5' primer and a J-beta primer mix. Using fastp trimming at Q25 and MiXCR clonotype assembly, TCRdb reanalyzed the public sequencing data and kept in-frame beta chains. Rows are combined by CDR3 protein, so each entry shows the most common genes and DNA. The sample table holds around 1,900,000 distinct CDR3 sequences, of which 35% to 50% were seen once. Of the sample, about 21% falls within the top ten clones. The sample was blood. The origin of the receptors is a human donor in good health.

Comments on this clonotype: A read error may account for a junction end that differs from germline. The rearrangement joins TRBV20-1 to TRBJ1-2; possibly TRBD1 for D (6 bases). There are 13 residues in the CDR3. The V gene's germline CDR1 is DFQATT and CDR2 SNEGSKA (reference sequence). The CDR3 DNA is TGCAGTGCCAGAGAGGGGACAAACCATGGCTACACCTTC. Its protein product is CSAREGTNHGYTF.

The chain employs TRBV24-1 and TRBJ2-1; TRBD2 agrees at 13 bases. The CDR3 runs 16 residues. V shed 4 bases, J shed 6 bases, and the junction held 5 bases outside the gene matches. CDR1 is KGHDR, CDR2 SFDVKD, per germline. DNA of the CDR3: TGTGCCACCAGTGACCGGACTAGCGGGGGACGCAATGAGCAGTTCTTC. It is translated as CATSDRTSGGRNEQFF.

There are many counts of this clonotype. This chain links TRBV7-8 with TRBJ1-1; D is undetermined. The CDR3 is 14 amino acids. Germline V CDR1 and CDR2: SGHVS, FQNEAQ. The V end was cut by 5 bases, the J end by 1 base, with 11 bases between. CDR3 protein: CASSDRAWNTEAFF. The CDR3 DNA reads as TGTGCCAGCAGCGACCGGGCCTGGAACACTGAAGCTTTCTTT.

This clonotype was counted between two and nine times. The chain has TRBV12-3 or TRBV12-4 and TRBJ2-3; TRBD1 agrees at 8 bases. V lost 7 bases and J lost 3; bases outside the gene matches: 9. There are 15 residues in the CDR3. The CDR3: CASTPDRAGTDTQYF. Written as DNA, the CDR3 is TGTGCCAGCACCCCGGACAGGGCGGGAACAGATACGCAGTATTTT.

This clonotype was counted between two and nine times. This chain uses TRBV7-9 with TRBJ2-1; TRBD1 aligns across 7 bases. CDR1 is SEHNR, CDR2 FQNEAQ, per germline (reference sequence). This CDR3 spans 16 amino acids. V dropped 1 base and J dropped 4; count of bases not matched to a gene: 7. The CDR3 region is CASSLGDRTYYNEQFF. In DNA, the CDR3 is TGTGCCAGCAGCTTAGGGGACAGAACCTATTACAATGAGCAGTTCTTC. The complete variable domain, with remaining parts taken from reference TRBV7-9 and TRBJ2-1, reads DTGVSQNPRHKITKRGQNVTFRCDPISEHNRLYWYRQTLGQGPEFLTYFQNEAQLEKSRLLSDRFSAERPKGSFSTLEIQRTEQGDSAMYLCASSLGDRTYYNEQFFGPGTRLTVL.

This clonotype was seen many times. This chain uses TRBV7-6 with TRBJ1-2; tentatively, D is TRBD1 (5 bases). Trimming removed 5 bases from V and 0 bases from J, with 28 bases in between. This CDR3 comprises 20 residues. Germline lookup yields CDR1 SGHVS and CDR2 FNYEAQ. The CDR3 coding sequence is TGTGCCAGCAGCCGATTTTTCCGGGACTCCACCTTGAAACCTAACTATGGCTACACCTTC. Amino acids: CASSRFFRDSTLKPNYGYTF.

This clonotype was detected a few times. The chain uses TRBV24-1 and TRBJ2-6, with D possibly TRBD1 on 5 matching bases. V was clipped by 3 bases and J by 0 bases, with 8 bases between them. Germline V CDR1 and CDR2: KGHDR, SFDVKD. This CDR3 has 16 residues. CDR3 sequence reads: CATSDGHFSGANVLTF. The CDR3 DNA follows: TGTGCCACCAGTGATGGACACTTCTCTGGGGCCAACGTCCTGACTTTC.

The sample holds a few counts of this clonotype. This sequence joins TRBV12-3 or TRBV12-4 and TRBJ1-2; D may be TRBD1 (5 bases). This CDR3 comprises 14 residues. The V and J ends lost 6 bases and 7 bases respectively, with 18 bases between them. For the CDR3, the DNA is TGTGCCAGCAGCTTTCCCTCCAGGGAGCTTGGCTACACCTTC. Encoded protein: CASSFPSRELGYTF.

CDR3 residues: CAISMTGGAGQNTEAFF. The CDR3 region has the DNA TGTGCCATCAGTATGACAGGGGGCGCGGGTCAAAATACTGAAGCTTTCTTT. The rearrangement joins TRBV10-3 to TRBJ1-1; TRBD1 matches 10 bases. This CDR3 contains 17 residues. Germline V CDR1 and CDR2: ENHRY, SYGVKD. Trimming cost V 5 bases and J 5 bases; bases outside gene matches: 14.

This clonotype was seen ten or more times. The chain has TRBV4-1 and TRBJ2-3, with 9 bases matching TRBD1. With V trimmed by 0 bases and J by 6 bases, 10 bases remained unmatched. The CDR3 runs to 17 residues. Germline loops: CDR1 MGHRA, CDR2 YSYEKL. CDR3 in amino acids: CASSQDVGGQGSDTQYF. DNA for the CDR3: TGCGCCAGCAGCCAAGATGTGGGGGGACAGGGCTCGGATACGCAGTATTTT.

This chain links TRBV6-1 with TRBJ2-1; the D gene is possibly TRBD1 (5 bases). Germline CDR1 and CDR2: MNHNS and SASEGT. The CDR3 extends over 14 amino acids. Trimming removed 1 base from V and 3 bases from J, with 7 bases in between. CDR3 DNA sequence: TGTGCCAGCAGTGAAGGGACAAACTACAATGAGCAGTTCTTC. It yields the protein CASSEGTNYNEQFF.

This clonotype was counted between two and nine times. The gene calls are TRBV12-3 or TRBV12-4 and TRBJ2-3, with D tentatively TRBD1 (5 bases). The CDR3 contains 15 residues. Trimming pared 5 bases from V and 6 bases from J, leaving 18 bases between. CDR3 DNA: TGTGCCAGCAGTGCCCTCCCGCTGGGGCTGGATACGCAGTATTTT. Protein product: CASSALPLGLDTQYF.

The chain is built from TRBV29-1 and TRBJ1-2; D gene ambiguous. Trimming pared 0 bases from V and 7 bases from J, leaving 9 bases between. The CDR3 runs 12 residues. Looked up from germline, CDR1 is SQVTM and CDR2 is ANQGSEA. CDR3 in amino acids: CSVEEGGPGYTF. Here the CDR3 DNA reads TGCAGCGTTGAAGAGGGAGGGCCTGGCTACACCTTC.

The gene calls are TRBV4-1 and TRBJ1-1; a possible D gene is TRBD1 (6 bases). Germline V gene sequence: CDR1 MGHRA, CDR2 YSYEKL. The CDR3 has 13 amino acids. V dropped 0 bases and J dropped 9 bases, with 11 bases sitting between them. The CDR3 region has the DNA TGCGCCAGCAGCCAAGAACGGGGGCGGAAAGCTTTCTTT. Translating gives CASSQERGRKAFF.

This chain connects TRBV29-1 to TRBJ1-2; TRBD1 aligns across 10 bases. The CDR3 sequence is 15 residues long. CDR1 and CDR2 from the germline V gene are SQVTM and ANQGSEA. J was trimmed by 1 base and V by 2 bases; bases with no gene match: 4. This chain's CDR3 is CSVERQGAGNYGYTF. The DNA for the CDR3 is TGCAGCGTTGAAAGACAGGGGGCTGGTAACTATGGCTACACCTTC.

The rearrangement joins TRBV13 to TRBJ2-5, with D unclear. The closer fit of TRBJ2-7 to the DNA end suggests the J call may be wrong. The CDR3 is 15 residues long. Germline loops: CDR1 PRHDT, CDR2 FYEKMQ (reference sequence). The CDR3 loop is CASSPGASMTVEQYF. The DNA of the CDR3 is TGTGCCAGCAGCCCCGGTGCATCCATGACCGTCGAGCAGTACTTC.

The genes are TRBV24-1 and TRBJ1-1; D is perhaps TRBD1 (6 bases). V was cut by 4 bases and J by 5 bases, with 16 bases left in between. Germline lookup yields CDR1 KGHDR and CDR2 SFDVKD. There are 15 residues in the CDR3. The CDR3 DNA follows: TGTGCCACCAGTGACGCTACAGGGTCTCTGACTGAAGCTTTCTTT. It is translated as CATSDATGSLTEAFF.

The V gene is TRBV7-2, the J gene TRBJ2-5, with 7 bases lining up with TRBD2. Germline CDR1 is SGHTA and CDR2 is FQGNSA. After removal of 3 bases from V and 0 bases from J, the junction contained 7 bases not matched to a gene. CDR3 size: 16 residues. CDR3 residues: CASSFHPAGYQETQYF. The DNA of the CDR3 is TGTGCCAGCAGCTTTCACCCAGCGGGGTACCAAGAGACCCAGTACTTC.

CDR3 residues: CASTQQDLGATEAFF. In DNA form, the CDR3 reads TGTGCCAGCACCCAGCAGGACCTCGGGGCCACTGAAGCTTTCTTT. This chain joins TRBV9 and TRBJ1-1, with a tentative D call TRBD1 (5 bases). CDR1 SGDLS and CDR2 YYNGEE come from the germline V gene. V lost 6 bases to trimming and J lost 4 bases, with 19 bases between them. The CDR3 sequence is 15 residues long.

The gene calls are TRBV6-5 and TRBJ1-2; 7 bases align to TRBD1. The CDR3 spans 14 residues. The trim removed 6 bases at V and 8 bases at J, leaving 12 bases unmatched. CDR1 is MNHEY and CDR2 is SVGAGI in the germline V gene. The CDR3 nucleotides are TGTGCCAGCAGCTCGACAGGGAGAACTAGAGGCTACACCTTC. Protein sequence: CASSSTGRTRGYTF.

This clonotype has only a few counts. The V call is TRBV12-3 or TRBV12-4, the J call TRBJ1-5, with unresolved D. V gave up 2 bases and J gave up 9 bases, with 11 bases separating them. This CDR3 region has 13 residues. The CDR3 DNA reads TGTGCCAGCAGTTTAAATCGAGAGCGGCCCCAGCATTTT. Translating gives CASSLNRERPQHF.

The V call is TRBV12-3 or TRBV12-4, the J call TRBJ1-1; no clear D. CDR3 length: 13 amino acids. V was cut by 3 bases and J by 10 bases, with 15 bases left in between. The CDR3 reads CASSLAFPDRAFF. As DNA, the CDR3 is TGTGCCAGCAGTTTGGCCTTCCCGGACCGAGCTTTCTTT.

The chain recombines TRBV12-3 or TRBV12-4 with TRBJ2-1; 9 bases fit TRBD2. The CDR3 contains 16 residues. J was trimmed by 8 bases and V by 0 bases; bases with no gene match: 8. The CDR3 protein is CASSLAASGGPHEQFF. The CDR3 nucleotides are TGTGCCAGCAGTTTAGCGGCCAGCGGGGGGCCACATGAGCAGTTCTTC.

The V call is TRBV20-1, the J call TRBJ2-5; D call uncertain. The CDR3 covers 16 residues. Per germline, CDR1 DFQATT and CDR2 SNEGSKA (reference sequence). Between the trimmed V and J ends, which lost 0 bases and 1 base, there was a span of 15 bases. The CDR3 is CSARDSRQAPQETQYF. CDR3 nucleotides: TGCAGTGCTAGAGATTCCCGGCAGGCACCCCAAGAGACCCAGTACTTC.